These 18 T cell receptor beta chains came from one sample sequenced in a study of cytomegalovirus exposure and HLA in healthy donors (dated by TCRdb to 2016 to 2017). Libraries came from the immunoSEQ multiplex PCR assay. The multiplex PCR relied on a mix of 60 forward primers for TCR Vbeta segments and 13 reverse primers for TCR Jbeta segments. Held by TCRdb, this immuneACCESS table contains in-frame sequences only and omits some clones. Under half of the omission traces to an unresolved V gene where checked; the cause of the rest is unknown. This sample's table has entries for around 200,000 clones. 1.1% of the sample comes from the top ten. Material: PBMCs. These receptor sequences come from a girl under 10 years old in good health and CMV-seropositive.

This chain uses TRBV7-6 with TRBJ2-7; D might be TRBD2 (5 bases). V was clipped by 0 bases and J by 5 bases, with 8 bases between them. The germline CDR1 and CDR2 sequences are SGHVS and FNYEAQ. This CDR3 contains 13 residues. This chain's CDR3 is CASSLADGDEQYF. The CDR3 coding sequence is TGTGCCAGCAGCTTAGCTGACGGGGACGAGCAGTACTTC.

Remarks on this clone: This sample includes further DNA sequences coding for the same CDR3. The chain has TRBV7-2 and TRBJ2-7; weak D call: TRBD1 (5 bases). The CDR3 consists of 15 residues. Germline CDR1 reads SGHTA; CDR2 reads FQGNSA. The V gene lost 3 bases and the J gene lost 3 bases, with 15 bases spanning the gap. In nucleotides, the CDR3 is TGTGCCAGCAGCTTTAACCCCGGGCAGGGCTACGAGCAGTACTTC. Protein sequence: CASSFNPGQGYEQYF.

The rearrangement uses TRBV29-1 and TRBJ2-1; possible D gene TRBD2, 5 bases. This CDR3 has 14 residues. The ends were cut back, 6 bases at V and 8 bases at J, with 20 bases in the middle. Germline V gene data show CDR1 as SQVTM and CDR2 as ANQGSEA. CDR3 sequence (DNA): TGCAGCGTCGTTTCCCGGATGGGGAGCTATGAGCAGTTCTTC. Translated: CSVVSRMGSYEQFF.

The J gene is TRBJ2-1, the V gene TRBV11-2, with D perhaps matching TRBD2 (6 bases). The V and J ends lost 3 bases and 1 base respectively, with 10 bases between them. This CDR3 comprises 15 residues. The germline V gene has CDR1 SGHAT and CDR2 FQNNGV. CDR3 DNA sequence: TGTGCCAGCAGCTTGGGGAGGCAGTCCTACAATGAGCAGTTCTTC. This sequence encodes CASSLGRQSYNEQFF.

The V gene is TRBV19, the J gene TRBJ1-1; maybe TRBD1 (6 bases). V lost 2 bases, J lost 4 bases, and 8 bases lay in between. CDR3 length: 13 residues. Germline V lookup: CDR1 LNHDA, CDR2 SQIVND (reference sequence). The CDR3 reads CASSIQGFTEAFF. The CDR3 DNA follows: TGTGCCAGTAGTATACAGGGGTTCACTGAAGCTTTCTTT.

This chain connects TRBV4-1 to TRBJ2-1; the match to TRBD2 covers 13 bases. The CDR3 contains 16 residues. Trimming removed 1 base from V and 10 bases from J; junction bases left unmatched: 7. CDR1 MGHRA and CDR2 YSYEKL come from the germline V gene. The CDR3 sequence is CASSQARTSGRGEQFF. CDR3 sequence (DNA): TGCGCCAGCAGCCAAGCTCGGACTAGCGGGAGAGGGGAGCAGTTCTTC.

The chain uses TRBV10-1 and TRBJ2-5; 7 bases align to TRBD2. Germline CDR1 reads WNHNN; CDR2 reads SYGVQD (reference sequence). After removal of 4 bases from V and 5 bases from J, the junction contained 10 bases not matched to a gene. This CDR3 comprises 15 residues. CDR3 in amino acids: CASSVLPGREETQYF. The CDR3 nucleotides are TGCGCCAGCAGTGTACTGCCCGGGCGGGAGGAGACCCAGTACTTC.

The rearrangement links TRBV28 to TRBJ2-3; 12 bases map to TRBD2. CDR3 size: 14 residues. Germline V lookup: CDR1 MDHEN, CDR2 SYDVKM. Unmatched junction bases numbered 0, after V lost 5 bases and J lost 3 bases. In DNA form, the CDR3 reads TGTGCCAGCAGTACTAGCGGGGGGACAGATACGCAGTATTTT. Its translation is CASSTSGGTDTQYF.

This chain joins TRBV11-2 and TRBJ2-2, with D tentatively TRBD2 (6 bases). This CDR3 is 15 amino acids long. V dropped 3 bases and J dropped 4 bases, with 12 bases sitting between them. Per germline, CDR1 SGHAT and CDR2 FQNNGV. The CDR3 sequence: CASSFGGSRTGELFF. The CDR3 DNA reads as TGTGCCAGCAGCTTCGGAGGGAGTCGCACCGGGGAGCTGTTTTTT.

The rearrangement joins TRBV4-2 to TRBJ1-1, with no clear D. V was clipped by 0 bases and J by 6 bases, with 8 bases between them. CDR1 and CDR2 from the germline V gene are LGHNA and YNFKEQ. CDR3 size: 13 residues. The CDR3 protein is CASSQDQEAEAFF. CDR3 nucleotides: TGTGCCAGCAGCCAAGATCAGGAGGCTGAAGCTTTCTTT.

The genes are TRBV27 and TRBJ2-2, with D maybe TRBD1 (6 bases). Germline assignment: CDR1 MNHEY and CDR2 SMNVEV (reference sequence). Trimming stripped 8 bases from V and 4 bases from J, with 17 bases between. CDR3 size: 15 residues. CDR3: CASRIADRGTGELFF. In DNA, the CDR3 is TGTGCCAGCCGAATCGCGGACAGAGGCACCGGGGAGCTGTTTTTT.

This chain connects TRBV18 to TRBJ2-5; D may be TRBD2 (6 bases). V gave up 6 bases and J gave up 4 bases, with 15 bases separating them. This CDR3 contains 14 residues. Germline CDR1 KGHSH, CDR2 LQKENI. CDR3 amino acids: CASSSPGLRETQYF. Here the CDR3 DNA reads TGTGCCAGCTCGTCGCCGGGACTCCGAGAGACCCAGTACTTC.

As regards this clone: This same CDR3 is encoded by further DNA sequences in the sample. The CDR3 DNA is TGTGCCAGCAGCGCCGGACAGGGGGCATATGGCTACACCTTC. Amino acid sequence: CASSAGQGAYGYTF. The V and J genes are TRBV9 and TRBJ1-2; 11 nucleotides align to TRBD1. The germline gives CDR1 SGDLS, CDR2 YYNGEE. The CDR3 has 14 amino acids. J lost 5 bases, V lost 3 bases, and 3 bases had no gene match. The full variable domain, completed using reference TRBV9 and TRBJ1-2, is DSGVTQTPKHLITATGQRVTLRCSPRSGDLSVYWYQQSLDQGLQFLIQYYNGEERAKGNILERFSAQQFPDLHSELNLSSLELGDSALYFCASSAGQGAYGYTFGSGTRLTVV.

CDR3 residues: CASSPQQDGVEKLFF. DNA of the CDR3: TGTGCCAGCAGCCCTCAACAAGACGGGGTGGAAAAACTGTTTTTT. The V gene is TRBV5-4, the J gene TRBJ1-4, with D hard to call. Trimming pared 4 bases from V and 8 bases from J, leaving 18 bases between. Germline-derived CDR1 and CDR2 are SGHNT and YYREEE (reference sequence). The CDR3 runs to 15 residues.

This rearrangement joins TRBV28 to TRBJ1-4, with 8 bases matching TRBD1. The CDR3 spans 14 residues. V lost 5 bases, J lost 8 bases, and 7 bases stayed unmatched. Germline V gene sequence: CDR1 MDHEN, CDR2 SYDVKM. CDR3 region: CASSPGTGGEKLFF. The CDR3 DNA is TGTGCCAGCAGTCCCGGGACAGGAGGAGAAAAACTGTTTTTT. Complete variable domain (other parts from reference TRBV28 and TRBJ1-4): DVKVTQSSRYLVKRTGEKVFLECVQDMDHENMFWYRQDPGLGLRLIYFSYDVKMKEKGDIPEGYSVSREKKERFSLILESASTNQTSMYLCASSPGTGGEKLFFGSGTQLSVL.

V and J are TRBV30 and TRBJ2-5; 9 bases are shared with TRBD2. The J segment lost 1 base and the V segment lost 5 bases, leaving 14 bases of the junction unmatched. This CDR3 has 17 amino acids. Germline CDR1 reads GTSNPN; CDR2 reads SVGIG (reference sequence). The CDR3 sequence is CAWELRRGRAIQETQYF. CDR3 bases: TGTGCCTGGGAACTGCGGCGCGGGAGGGCGATCCAAGAGACCCAGTACTTC.

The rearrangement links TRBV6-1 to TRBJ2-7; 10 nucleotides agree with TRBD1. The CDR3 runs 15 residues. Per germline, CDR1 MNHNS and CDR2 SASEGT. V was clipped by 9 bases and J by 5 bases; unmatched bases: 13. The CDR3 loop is CASKWGGTGVNEQYF. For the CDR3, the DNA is TGTGCCAGTAAGTGGGGTGGGACAGGGGTCAACGAGCAGTACTTC.

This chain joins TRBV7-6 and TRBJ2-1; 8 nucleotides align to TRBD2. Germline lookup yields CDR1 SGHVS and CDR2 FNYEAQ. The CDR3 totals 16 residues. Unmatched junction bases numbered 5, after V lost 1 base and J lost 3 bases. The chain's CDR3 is CASSLEWSGGYNEQFF. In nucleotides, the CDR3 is TGTGCCAGCAGCTTAGAATGGAGCGGGGGCTACAATGAGCAGTTCTTC.